This T cell receptor (beta chain) came from a study of blood T cell repertoires in COVID-19. As originally analysed: Quantification of nucleated cells was approximated via reference gene primer amplification. Here immunoSEQ multiplex PCR was the method, and the copy in TCRdb shows in-frame clones only, minus some. That table gives V, J and clone size, and the DNA gave D and trimming. The sample carries some 220,000 clones, 75% to 90% recorded once. Germline CDR1 is SNHLY and CDR2 is FYNNEI. Trimming at V came to 8 bases and at J to 0 bases, leaving 9 bases not matched to a gene. The CDR3 has 16 residues.

The chain combines TRBV2 with TRBJ2-3; 9 bases match TRBD1. The receptor's source is a woman in her 40s with acute COVID-19. The material sequenced was PBMCs or T cells enriched from blood (not recorded which). The CDR3 region has the DNA TGTGCCAGCTCCCTTTGGACAGGGGCTAGCACAGATACGCAGTATTTT. It is translated as CASSLWTGASTDTQYF. Full variable domain (remainder filled in from reference TRBV2 and TRBJ2-3): EPEVTQTPSHQVTQMGQEVILRCVPISNHLYFYWYRQILGQKVEFLVSFYNNEISEKSEIFDDQFSVERPDGSNFTLKIRSTKLEDSAMYFCASSLWTGASTDTQYFGPGTRLTVL.